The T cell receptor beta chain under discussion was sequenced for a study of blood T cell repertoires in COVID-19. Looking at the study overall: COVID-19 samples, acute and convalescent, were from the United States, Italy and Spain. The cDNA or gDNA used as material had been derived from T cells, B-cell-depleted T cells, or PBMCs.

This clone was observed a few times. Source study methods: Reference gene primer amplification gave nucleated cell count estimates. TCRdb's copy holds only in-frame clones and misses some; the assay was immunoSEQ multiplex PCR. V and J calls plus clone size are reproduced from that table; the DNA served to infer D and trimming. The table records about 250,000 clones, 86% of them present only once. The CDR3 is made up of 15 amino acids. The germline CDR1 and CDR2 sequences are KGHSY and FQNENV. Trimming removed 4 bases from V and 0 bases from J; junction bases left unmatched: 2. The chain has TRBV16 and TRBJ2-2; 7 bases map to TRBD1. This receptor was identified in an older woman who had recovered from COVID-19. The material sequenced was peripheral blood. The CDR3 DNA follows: TGTGCCAGCAGCCGGCAGGGGGCGAACACCGGGGAGCTGTTTTTT. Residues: CASSRQGANTGELFF.